This entry concerns a single TCR beta chain. The antigen is not known. Sequencing was performed with immunoSEQ multiplex PCR; in TCRdb, only in-frame clones are kept and a portion is missing. The sample lists over 150,000 clones; over 80% were seen once. The length of the CDR3 is 12 residues. V dropped 3 bases and J dropped 11 bases, with 11 bases sitting between them. The germline gives CDR1 MDHEN, CDR2 SYDVKM. This record belongs to a study of T cell responses to AZD1222 COVID-19 vaccine. Study findings and constraints: Baseline testing showed seropositivity in only a handful of AZD1222 recipients. Spike-spanning, vaccine-associated CD4 TCRs were dominant at 160-218 and 743-854.

The source of this sequence is an adult who received the MenACWY meningococcal vaccine as a control. Specimen: peripheral blood, collected 28 days after the second dose of the MenACWY control vaccine. The V and J genes are TRBV28 and TRBJ1-3, with a tentative D call TRBD1 (5 bases). The CDR3 sequence is CASSLGGGPIYF. Written as DNA, the CDR3 is TGTGCCAGCAGTTTGGGGGGGGGACCCATATATTTT.